This T cell receptor beta chain was captured by sequencing in a study of beta chain features in type 1 diabetes. Study-wide context: Cell yields, gender and age were comparable in patients and healthy donors.

Sort purity for all populations was recorded as exceeding 98%. This clone was counted between two and nine times. This CDR3 is built from 19 residues. Germline V gene sequence: CDR1 SEHNR, CDR2 FQNEAQ (reference sequence). Unmatched junction bases numbered 15, after V lost 6 bases and J lost 2 bases. Sequencing targeted expressed TCRB transcripts, as all isolated RNA had been reverse transcribed. Libraries were prepared by immunoSEQ multiplex PCR; TCRdb keeps only in-frame clonotypes and omits some of them. The sample consists of 250,000 to 300,000 clones, roughly 8% of them appearing once. The sequenced sample consisted of central memory CD4+ T cells from blood. The origin of this receptor is a woman between 18 and 29 years old in good health. V and J are TRBV7-9 and TRBJ1-4; the match to TRBD1 covers 10 bases. The CDR3 reads CASSTTGGEGRVTNEKLFF. The CDR3 nucleotides are TGTGCCAGCAGTACGACAGGGGGCGAGGGAAGGGTGACTAATGAAAAACTGTTTTTT.